One sample yielded the 13 T cell receptor beta chains listed below, sequenced in a study of long-term antiretroviral therapy in people with HIV. Samples were assayed with immunoSEQ v3.0 at survey level. The protocol was immunoSEQ multiplex PCR, while the TCRdb copy is restricted to in-frame clones and leaves out a portion. The profile covers about 35,000 clones, with approximately 85% appearing a single time and under 12% taken by the ten largest. The sequencing used unsorted PBMCs, collected 2.2 years after starting antiretroviral therapy. These receptors all stem from a man between 18 and 29 years old with HIV.

V usage is TRBV29-1 and J usage is TRBJ2-7; perhaps TRBD2 as D (5 bases). V was clipped by 3 bases and J by 0 bases, with 12 bases between them. This CDR3 spans 14 amino acids. The germline gives CDR1 SQVTM, CDR2 ANQGSEA. The CDR3 spells CSVEGSTSSYEQYF. CDR3 coding DNA: TGCAGCGTTGAGGGTTCTACTAGCTCCTACGAGCAGTACTTC.

J is TRBJ2-7 and V is TRBV5-1; 10 bases are a match to TRBD1. With V trimmed by 0 bases and J by 8 bases, 8 bases remained unmatched. Germline loops: CDR1 SGHRS, CDR2 YFSETQ. The CDR3 has 15 residues. In DNA form, the CDR3 reads TGCGCCAGCAGCTTGGTTGGGACAGGGGTGATCAAGCAGTACTTC. Protein sequence: CASSLVGTGVIKQYF.

J is TRBJ2-3 and V is TRBV5-4; D uncertain. The CDR3 is 14 amino acids. Germline values: CDR1 SGHNT, CDR2 YYREEE (reference sequence). With 4 bases removed from V and 4 bases from J, the gap between germline ends came to 13 bases. The CDR3 reads CASSPLTPADTQYF. As DNA, the CDR3 is TGTGCCAGCAGCCCCTTAACGCCGGCAGATACGCAGTATTTT.

The chain combines TRBV13 with TRBJ1-1; no firm D call. CDR1 is PRHDT and CDR2 is FYEKMQ in the germline V gene (reference sequence). The CDR3 totals 13 residues. The germline V and J ends were trimmed by 3 bases and 3 bases, with 8 bases remaining between them. Here the CDR3 DNA reads TGTGCCAGCAGCTTCGGGGAGTACACTGAAGCTTTCTTT. Its protein product is CASSFGEYTEAFF.

The chain employs TRBV30 and TRBJ1-1; the D is unclear. The CDR3 runs 12 residues. The germline gives CDR1 GTSNPN, CDR2 SVGIG (reference sequence). V gave up 1 base and J gave up 1 base, with 4 bases separating them. CDR3 nucleotide sequence: TGTGCCTGGAGTGGGGGGAACACTGAAGCTTTCTTT. Protein product: CAWSGGNTEAFF. The full variable domain, rest sourced from reference TRBV30 and TRBJ1-1, is SQTIHQWPATLVQPVGSPLSLECTVEGTSNPNLYWYRQAAGRGLQLLFYSVGIGQISSEVPQNLSASRPQDRQFILSSKKLLLSDSGFYLCAWSGGNTEAFFGQGTRLTVV.

This chain joins TRBV4-3 and TRBJ1-4; 7 positions agree with TRBD1. CDR1 and CDR2 (germline): LGHNA, YSLEER. V shed 0 bases and J 5 bases; nucleotides not matched to a gene: 9. The CDR3 is 17 amino acids. The CDR3 loop reads CASSQDDSAGGNEKLFF. CDR3 nucleotides: TGCGCCAGCAGCCAAGATGATAGCGCAGGGGGGAATGAAAAACTGTTTTTT.

The chain carries TRBV13 and TRBJ1-2, with D possibly being TRBD1 (6 bases). Germline V gene sequence: CDR1 PRHDT, CDR2 FYEKMQ (reference sequence). This CDR3 spans 13 amino acids. Trimming cost V 5 bases and J 3 bases, with 10 bases left between them. The CDR3 DNA is TGTGCCAGCAGCCCTCGACAGGACTATGGCTACACCTTC. This encodes CASSPRQDYGYTF.

The chain carries TRBV19 and TRBJ1-2; 10 positions agree with TRBD1. Germline CDR1 reads LNHDA; CDR2 reads SQIVND (reference sequence). The CDR3 is 15 amino acids. V gave up 3 bases and J gave up 4 bases; unmatched junction bases: 5. The CDR3 here is CASSIEGTGAYGYTF. The CDR3 coding sequence is TGTGCCAGTAGTATTGAAGGGACAGGGGCCTATGGCTACACCTTC.

The gene calls are TRBV9 and TRBJ2-2; 12 bases agree with TRBD2. The CDR3 length is 15 residues. Trimming removed 3 bases from V and 8 bases from J; junction bases left unmatched: 5. The V gene's germline CDR1 is SGDLS and CDR2 YYNGEE. This CDR3 reads CASSAGLAGKGELFF. As DNA, the CDR3 is TGTGCCAGCAGCGCCGGACTAGCGGGAAAGGGGGAGCTGTTTTTT.

The V and J genes are TRBV27 and TRBJ2-1, with D possibly being TRBD2 (5 bases). V lost 7 bases, J lost 7 bases, and 23 bases lay in between. The CDR3 spans 16 residues. Germline V gives CDR1 MNHEY, CDR2 SMNVEV (reference sequence). CDR3 in amino acids: CASTLVGSGLPNEQFF. CDR3 bases: TGTGCCAGCACTCTAGTGGGGAGCGGATTACCTAATGAGCAGTTCTTC.

The J gene is TRBJ2-7, the V gene TRBV6-6, with 11 bases identical to TRBD1. CDR3 length: 13 residues. CDR1 is MNHNY and CDR2 is SVGAGI in the germline V gene (reference sequence). The trim removed 5 bases at V and 6 bases at J, leaving 3 bases unmatched. The CDR3 sequence: CASSRTGGGEQYF. The CDR3 nucleotides read TGTGCCAGCAGTCGGACAGGGGGCGGCGAGCAGTACTTC.

This clone was picked up one time. The chain uses TRBV6-5 and TRBJ1-1; tentative D call: TRBD1 (5 bases). This CDR3 is 14 amino acids long. CDR1 MNHEY and CDR2 SVGAGI come from the germline V gene. Trimming left V 6 bases short and J 6 bases short, with 17 bases between. CDR3 protein: CASSRDLDSPEAFF. The CDR3 DNA is TGTGCCAGCAGCCGCGACCTCGACAGCCCTGAAGCTTTCTTT.

The J gene is TRBJ1-3, the V gene TRBV4-1; 7 nucleotides agree with TRBD1. The V gene end was trimmed by 3 bases and the J gene end by 0 bases; junction bases not matched to a gene: 5. The germline V gene has CDR1 MGHRA and CDR2 YSYEKL. The CDR3 spans 16 residues. For the CDR3, the DNA is TGCGCCAGCAGCCAGGACAGGACCAGCTCTGGAAACACCATATATTTT. Translated: CASSQDRTSSGNTIYF.